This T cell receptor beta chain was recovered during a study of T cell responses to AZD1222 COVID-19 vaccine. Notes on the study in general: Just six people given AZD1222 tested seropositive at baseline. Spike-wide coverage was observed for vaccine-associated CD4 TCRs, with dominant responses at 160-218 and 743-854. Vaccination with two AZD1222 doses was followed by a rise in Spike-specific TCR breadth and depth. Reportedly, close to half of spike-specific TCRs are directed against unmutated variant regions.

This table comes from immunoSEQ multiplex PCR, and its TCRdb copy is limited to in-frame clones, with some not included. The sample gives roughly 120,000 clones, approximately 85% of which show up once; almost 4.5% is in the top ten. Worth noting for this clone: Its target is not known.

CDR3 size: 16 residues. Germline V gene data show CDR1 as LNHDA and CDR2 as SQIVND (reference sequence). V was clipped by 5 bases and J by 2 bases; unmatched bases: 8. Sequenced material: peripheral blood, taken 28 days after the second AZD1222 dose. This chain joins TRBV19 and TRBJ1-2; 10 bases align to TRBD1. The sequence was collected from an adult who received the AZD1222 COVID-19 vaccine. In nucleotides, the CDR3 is TGTGCCAGTAGTCCGCCCCGGACAGGGGGAAACTATGGCTACACCTTC. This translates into CASSPPRTGGNYGYTF.